Following are 21 T cell receptor beta chains from one sample sequenced in a study of shared clonotypes between healthy human individuals. The table came from immunoSEQ multiplex PCR; TCRdb's copy has only in-frame clones and leaves some out. The sample holds about 2.3 million clones, more than 85% seen once. Sequencing was carried out using naive CD4+ T cells from PBMCs. Documented subset: CD45RA+ positively selected. All receptors come from a man between 18 and 29 years old in good health. Some clones in this sample may be carry-over from other donors' samples.

The V call is TRBV9, the J call TRBJ2-2, with 9 bases aligning to TRBD2. Germline V lookup: CDR1 SGDLS, CDR2 YYNGEE. Losses at the gene ends were 0 bases for V and 10 bases for J; bases not matched to a gene: 4. The CDR3 runs 14 residues. CDR3 loop: CASSVVAGVTELFF. The DNA for the CDR3 is TGTGCCAGCAGCGTAGTAGCGGGAGTGACGGAGCTGTTTTTT.

The V and J genes are TRBV27 and TRBJ2-3; no definite D call. CDR1 is MNHEY, CDR2 SMNVEV, per germline (reference sequence). With 7 bases removed from V and 1 base from J, the gap between germline ends came to 12 bases. The CDR3 is 14 amino acids. CDR3: CASTDDRRTDTQYF. In DNA, the CDR3 is TGTGCCAGCACCGATGACCGACGCACAGATACGCAGTATTTT.

This chain uses TRBV5-1 with TRBJ2-2, with 7 bases fitting TRBD2. V lost 0 bases, J lost 5 bases, and 7 bases stayed unmatched. The CDR3 consists of 16 residues. Germline V gene data show CDR1 as SGHRS and CDR2 as YFSETQ. CDR3 DNA sequence: TGCGCCAGCAGCTTGGCGGCGGGAGTTTTTACCGGGGAGCTGTTTTTT. This sequence encodes CASSLAAGVFTGELFF.

The table lists this clone with a count of one. The chain carries TRBV19 and TRBJ2-1; TRBD1 or TRBD2 may be the D gene (6 bases each). The CDR3 consists of 17 residues. V lost 7 bases and J lost 1, with 20 bases in between. Per germline, CDR1 LNHDA and CDR2 SQIVND (reference sequence). The CDR3 spells CASTSASPGASYNEQFF. The CDR3 DNA follows: TGTGCCAGTACATCAGCATCTCCGGGGGCGTCCTACAATGAGCAGTTCTTC.

The V and J genes are TRBV5-1 and TRBJ2-7, with D possibly TRBD2 on 5 matching bases. Germline assignment: CDR1 SGHRS and CDR2 YFSETQ. The CDR3 extends over 14 amino acids. Trimming shortened V by 4 bases and J by 0 bases, and 11 bases separated the two germline ends. The CDR3 nucleotides are TGCGCCAGCAGCATTTTGGGGAGCTCCTACGAGCAGTACTTC. This translates into CASSILGSSYEQYF.

The CDR3 DNA is TGTGCCAGCAGCTTAATGCGAGGGGCTCACGAGCAGTACTTC. This gives the protein CASSLMRGAHEQYF. This rearrangement joins TRBV7-2 to TRBJ2-7; D is tentatively TRBD1 or TRBD2 (5 bases each). V was cut by 2 bases and J by 5 bases, with 13 bases left in between. CDR3 length: 14 amino acids. Germline values: CDR1 SGHTA, CDR2 FQGNSA. Full variable domain (remainder filled in from reference TRBV7-2 and TRBJ2-7): GAGVSQSPSNKVTEKGKDVELRCDPISGHTALYWYRQSLGQGLEFLIYFQGNSAPDKSGLPSDRFSAERTGGSVSTLTIQRTQQEDSAVYLCASSLMRGAHEQYFGPGTRLTVT.

The chain joins TRBV2 to TRBJ1-1; possibly TRBD1 for D (5 bases). Germline V CDR1 and CDR2: SNHLY, FYNNEI. There are 14 residues in the CDR3. Trimming pared 3 bases from V and 1 base from J, leaving 9 bases between. CDR3: CASSDWGGNTEAFF. CDR3 DNA sequence: TGTGCCAGCAGTGACTGGGGGGGGAACACTGAAGCTTTCTTT. Full variable domain (missing parts from reference TRBV2 and TRBJ1-1): EPEVTQTPSHQVTQMGQEVILRCVPISNHLYFYWYRQILGQKVEFLVSFYNNEISEKSEIFDDQFSVERPDGSNFTLKIRSTKLEDSAMYFCASSDWGGNTEAFFGQGTRLTVV.

V usage is TRBV7-9 and J usage is TRBJ2-7; TRBD2 agrees at 9 bases. Germline loops: CDR1 SEHNR, CDR2 FQNEAQ (reference sequence). V was pared by 10 bases and J by 4 bases, with 8 bases of the junction left unmatched. The CDR3 contains 13 residues. The DNA for the CDR3 is TGTGCCACCCTCCCTAGCGGGATGTACGAGCAGTACTTC. Translating it yields CATLPSGMYEQYF.

The V call is TRBV28, the J call TRBJ2-4; 10 nucleotides agree with TRBD2. CDR1 MDHEN and CDR2 SYDVKM come from the germline V gene. V lost 5 bases to trimming and J lost 7 bases; unmatched junction nucleotides: 11. This CDR3 has 16 amino acids. CDR3 nucleotide sequence: TGTGCCAGCAGTGACGGGAGCGGGAGGGCAAAGAACATTCAGTACTTC. It specifies CASSDGSGRAKNIQYF.

This clone showed up just once. J is TRBJ1-1 and V is TRBV19, with 8 bases aligning to TRBD1. Germline V gene lookup returns CDR1 LNHDA and CDR2 SQIVND (reference sequence). CDR3 length: 13 residues. J was trimmed by 13 bases and V by 4 bases; bases with no gene match: 11. CDR3 in DNA: TGTGCCAGTAGTACCGGGACAGGCGTCCCGGGTTTCTTT. Translated: CASSTGTGVPGFF.

V is TRBV15 and J is TRBJ1-4; no definite D call. In germline, CDR1 is LNHNV, CDR2 YYDKDF (reference sequence). The CDR3 runs to 16 residues. Trimming pared 0 bases from V and 3 bases from J, leaving 11 bases between. This CDR3 reads CATSRDLGGANEKLFF. In DNA form, the CDR3 reads TGTGCCACCAGCAGAGATTTGGGCGGTGCTAATGAAAAACTGTTTTTT.

This rearrangement joins TRBV5-1 to TRBJ2-3, with D perhaps assigned TRBD1 or TRBD2 (5 bases each). The CDR3 has 21 amino acids. V was pared by 3 bases and J by 4 bases, with 33 bases between. Germline V lookup: CDR1 SGHRS, CDR2 YFSETQ. DNA for the CDR3: TGCGCCAGCAGCTCGCCGAAAAAAATGCTCGGGGCGCAAAATTTACCAGATACGCAGTATTTT. This sequence encodes CASSSPKKMLGAQNLPDTQYF. Variable domain in full (rest from reference TRBV5-1 and TRBJ2-3): KAGVTQTPRYLIKTRGQQVTLSCSPISGHRSVSWYQQTPGQGLQFLFEYFSETQRNKGNFPGRFSGRQFSNSRSEMNVSTLELGDSALYLCASSSPKKMLGAQNLPDTQYFGPGTRLTVL.

The chain employs TRBV7-2 and TRBJ2-3; D ambiguous. The germline V gene encodes CDR1 SGHTA and CDR2 FQGNSA. The V end lost 2 bases, the J end lost 3 bases, and 6 bases lay between the germline ends. This CDR3 has 13 amino acids. CDR3 bases: TGTGCCAGCAGCTTACCACCTACAGATACGCAGTATTTT. This sequence encodes CASSLPPTDTQYF.

This chain connects TRBV9 to TRBJ2-5; 8 bases are a match to TRBD1. Germline V gene sequence: CDR1 SGDLS, CDR2 YYNGEE. J was trimmed by 4 bases and V by 1 base; bases with no gene match: 6. The CDR3 totals 15 residues. DNA for the CDR3: TGTGCCAGCAGCGTAAGCCCCAGGGGGCGAGAGACCCAGTACTTC. Translated: CASSVSPRGRETQYF.

V and J are TRBV2 and TRBJ2-7, with 8 bases identical to TRBD2. The V segment lost 8 bases and the J segment 1 base; nucleotides outside the gene matches: 7. This CDR3 has 14 amino acids. Germline V gene lookup returns CDR1 SNHLY and CDR2 FYNNEI. This chain's CDR3 is CASLYSGKSYEQYF. CDR3 bases: TGTGCCAGCCTTTATAGCGGGAAGTCCTACGAGCAGTACTTC. The full variable domain, its missing parts supplied by reference TRBV2 and TRBJ2-7, is EPEVTQTPSHQVTQMGQEVILRCVPISNHLYFYWYRQILGQKVEFLVSFYNNEISEKSEIFDDQFSVERPDGSNFTLKIRSTKLEDSAMYFCASLYSGKSYEQYFGPGTRLTVT.

J is TRBJ1-1 and V is TRBV5-1; D is unclear. Germline CDR1 reads SGHRS; CDR2 reads YFSETQ. Trimming shortened V by 2 bases and J by 5 bases, and 10 bases separated the two germline ends. The CDR3 is 13 amino acids. CDR3 in DNA: TGCGCCAGCAGCTTTTTGGGGAGAACTGAAGCTTTCTTT. Its translation is CASSFLGRTEAFF.

This chain links TRBV7-9 with TRBJ1-1; no reliable D call. The CDR3 is made up of 15 amino acids. Deletions cut 5 bases from V and 6 bases from J, with 19 bases between. Germline V gene lookup returns CDR1 SEHNR and CDR2 FQNEAQ (reference sequence). The chain's CDR3 is CASSPTRGPYAEAFF. The CDR3 DNA is TGTGCCAGCAGCCCGACTCGCGGACCCTACGCTGAAGCTTTCTTT.

The gene calls are TRBV6-1 and TRBJ2-5; 13 nucleotides line up with TRBD2. Germline CDR1 is MNHNS and CDR2 is SASEGT. Trimming cost V 7 bases and J 7 bases; bases outside gene matches: 9. The CDR3 sequence is 15 residues long. In DNA form, the CDR3 reads TGTGCCAGCACCCGGGGACTAGCGGGATTTGTGACCCAGTACTTC. The encoded protein is CASTRGLAGFVTQYF.

This rearrangement joins TRBV4-1 to TRBJ1-2; the D gene is possibly TRBD1 (5 bases). Looked up from germline, CDR1 is MGHRA and CDR2 is YSYEKL. V lost 0 bases and J 4 bases, leaving 21 bases between the germline ends. The length of the CDR3 is 18 residues. The CDR3 DNA follows: TGCGCCAGCAGCCAAGAAACATTGGGCAGGGTAAAGCTCTATGGCTACACCTTC. It encodes CASSQETLGRVKLYGYTF.

In this sample, this clone turned up once. V is TRBV4-1 and J is TRBJ2-5; 7 bases align to TRBD1. The J call may be faulty, since TRBJ2-7 better matches the DNA end. Germline CDR1 and CDR2: MGHRA and YSYEKL. This CDR3 contains 15 residues. In nucleotides, the CDR3 is TGCGCCAGCAGCCAAAGAGGGGGCAGGGGATACGAGCAGTACTTC. Amino acids: CASSQRGGRGYEQYF.

CDR3 sequence (DNA): TGTGCCAGCAGCGCGAGCGGGACCTACAATGAGCAGTTCTTC. This sequence encodes CASSASGTYNEQFF. The chain joins TRBV7-7 to TRBJ2-1, with 7 positions matching TRBD2. Germline V gene lookup returns CDR1 SSHAT and CDR2 FNYEAQ (reference sequence). The CDR3 totals 14 residues. J was trimmed by 2 bases and V by 5 bases; bases with no gene match: 3. The full variable domain, in which reference TRBV7-7 and TRBJ2-1 provide the parts outside the CDR3, is GAGVSQSPRYKVTKRGQDVTLRCDPISSHATLYWYQQALGQGPEFLTYFNYEAQPDKSGLPSDRFSAERPEGSISTLTIQRTEQRDSAMYRCASSASGTYNEQFFGPGTRLTVL.